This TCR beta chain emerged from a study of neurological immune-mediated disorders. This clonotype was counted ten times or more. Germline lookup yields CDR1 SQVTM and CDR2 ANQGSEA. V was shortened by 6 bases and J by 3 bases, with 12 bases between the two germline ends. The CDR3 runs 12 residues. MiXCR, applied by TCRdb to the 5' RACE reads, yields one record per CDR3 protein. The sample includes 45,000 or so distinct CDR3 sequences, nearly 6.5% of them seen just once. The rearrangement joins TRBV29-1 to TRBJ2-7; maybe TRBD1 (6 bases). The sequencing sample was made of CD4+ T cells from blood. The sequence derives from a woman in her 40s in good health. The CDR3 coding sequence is TGCAGCGTACGGACAGAACACTACGAGCAGTACTTC. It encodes CSVRTEHYEQYF.